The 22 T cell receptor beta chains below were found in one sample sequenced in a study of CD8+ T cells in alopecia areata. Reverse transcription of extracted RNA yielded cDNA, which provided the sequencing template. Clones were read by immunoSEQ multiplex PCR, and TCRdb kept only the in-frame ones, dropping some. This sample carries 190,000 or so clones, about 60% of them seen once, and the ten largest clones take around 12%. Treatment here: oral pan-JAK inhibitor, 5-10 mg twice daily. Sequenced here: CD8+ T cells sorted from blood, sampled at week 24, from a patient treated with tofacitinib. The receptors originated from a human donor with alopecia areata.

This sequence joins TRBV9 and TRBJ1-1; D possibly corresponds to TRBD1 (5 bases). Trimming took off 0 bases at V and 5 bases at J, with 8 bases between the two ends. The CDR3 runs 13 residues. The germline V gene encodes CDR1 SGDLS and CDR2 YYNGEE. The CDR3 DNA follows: TGTGCCAGCAGCGTAGGGGGGTTAACTGAAGCTTTCTTT. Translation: CASSVGGLTEAFF.

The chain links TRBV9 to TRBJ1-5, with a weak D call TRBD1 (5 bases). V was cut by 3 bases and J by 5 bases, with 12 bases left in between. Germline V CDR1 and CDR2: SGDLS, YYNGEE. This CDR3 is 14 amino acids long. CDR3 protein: CASSARDVYQPQHF. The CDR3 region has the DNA TGTGCCAGCAGCGCCCGGGACGTCTATCAGCCCCAGCATTTT.

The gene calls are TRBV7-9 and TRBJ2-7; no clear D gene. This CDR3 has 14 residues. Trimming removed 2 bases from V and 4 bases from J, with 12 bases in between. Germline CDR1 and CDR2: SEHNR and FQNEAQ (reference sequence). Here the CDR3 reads CASSLNVADYEQYF. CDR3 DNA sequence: TGTGCCAGCAGCTTAAACGTTGCCGATTACGAGCAGTACTTC.

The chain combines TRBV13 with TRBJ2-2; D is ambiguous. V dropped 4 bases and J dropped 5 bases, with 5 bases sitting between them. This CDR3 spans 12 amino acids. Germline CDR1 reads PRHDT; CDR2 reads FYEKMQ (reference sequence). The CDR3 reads CASSYGTGELFF. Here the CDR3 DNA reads TGTGCCAGCAGCTACGGAACCGGGGAGCTGTTTTTT.

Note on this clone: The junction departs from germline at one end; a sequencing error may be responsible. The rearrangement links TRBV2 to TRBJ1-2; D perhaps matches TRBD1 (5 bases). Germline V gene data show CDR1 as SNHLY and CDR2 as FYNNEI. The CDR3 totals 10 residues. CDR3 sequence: CASRGRATEF. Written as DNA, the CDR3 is TGTGCCAGCAGGGGACGGGCCACTGAATTC.

CDR3 coding DNA: TGTGCCAGCAGCCATCGGCAGGGCGCTGGGGCCAACGTCCTGACTTTC. Its translation: CASSHRQGAGANVLTF. The V and J genes are TRBV14 and TRBJ2-6, with D tentatively TRBD1 (5 bases). V lost 3 bases and J 2 bases, leaving 11 bases between the germline ends. The CDR3 sequence is 16 residues long. CDR1 is SGHDN and CDR2 is FVKESK in the germline V gene.

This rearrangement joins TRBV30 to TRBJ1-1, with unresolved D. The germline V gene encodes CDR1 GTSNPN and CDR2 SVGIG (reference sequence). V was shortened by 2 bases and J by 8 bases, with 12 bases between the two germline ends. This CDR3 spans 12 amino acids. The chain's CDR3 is CAWSKAPIEAFF. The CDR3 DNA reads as TGTGCCTGGAGTAAAGCTCCCATAGAAGCTTTCTTT.

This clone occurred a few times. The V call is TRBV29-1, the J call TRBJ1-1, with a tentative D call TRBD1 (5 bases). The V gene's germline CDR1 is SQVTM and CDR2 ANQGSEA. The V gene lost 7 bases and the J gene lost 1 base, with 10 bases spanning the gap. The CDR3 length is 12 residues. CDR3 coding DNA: TGCAGCGGGCACGGGACGAACACTGAAGCTTTCTTT. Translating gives CSGHGTNTEAFF.

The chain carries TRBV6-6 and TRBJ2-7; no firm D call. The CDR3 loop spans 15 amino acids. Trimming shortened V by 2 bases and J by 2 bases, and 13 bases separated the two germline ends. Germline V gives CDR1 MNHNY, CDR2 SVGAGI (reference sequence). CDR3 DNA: TGTGCCAGCAGTTACCTGGAATCCGTGGCCTACGAGCAGTACTTC. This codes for CASSYLESVAYEQYF.

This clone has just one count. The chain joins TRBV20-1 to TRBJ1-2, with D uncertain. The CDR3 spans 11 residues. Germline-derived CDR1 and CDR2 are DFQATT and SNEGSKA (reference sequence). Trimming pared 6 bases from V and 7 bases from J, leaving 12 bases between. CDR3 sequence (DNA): TGCAGTGCAACGAAGGGTAGTGGCTACACCTTC. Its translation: CSATKGSGYTF.

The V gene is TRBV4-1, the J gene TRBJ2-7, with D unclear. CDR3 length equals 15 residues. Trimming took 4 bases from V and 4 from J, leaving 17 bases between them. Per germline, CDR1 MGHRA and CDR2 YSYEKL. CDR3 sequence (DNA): TGCGCCAGCAGCCCCTCAAGGAAGGCCAATTACGAGCAGTACTTC. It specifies CASSPSRKANYEQYF.

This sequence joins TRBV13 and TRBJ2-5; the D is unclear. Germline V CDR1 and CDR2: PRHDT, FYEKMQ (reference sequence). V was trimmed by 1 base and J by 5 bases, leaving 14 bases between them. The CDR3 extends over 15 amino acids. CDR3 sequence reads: CASSLAGKARETQYF. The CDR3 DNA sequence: TGTGCCAGCAGCTTAGCTGGGAAAGCTCGGGAGACCCAGTACTTC.

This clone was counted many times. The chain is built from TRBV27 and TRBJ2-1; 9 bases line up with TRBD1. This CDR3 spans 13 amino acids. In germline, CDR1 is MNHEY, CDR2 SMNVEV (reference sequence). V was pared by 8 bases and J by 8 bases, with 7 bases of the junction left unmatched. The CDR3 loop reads CASLRGQGDEQFF. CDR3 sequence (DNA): TGTGCCAGCCTTCGGGGACAGGGTGATGAGCAGTTCTTC.

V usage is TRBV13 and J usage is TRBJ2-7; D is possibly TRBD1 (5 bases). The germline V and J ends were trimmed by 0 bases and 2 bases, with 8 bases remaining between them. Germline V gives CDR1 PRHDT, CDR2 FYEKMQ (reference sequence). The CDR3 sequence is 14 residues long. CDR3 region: CASSLGVGAYEQYF. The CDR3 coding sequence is TGTGCCAGCAGCTTAGGGGTAGGGGCCTACGAGCAGTACTTC.

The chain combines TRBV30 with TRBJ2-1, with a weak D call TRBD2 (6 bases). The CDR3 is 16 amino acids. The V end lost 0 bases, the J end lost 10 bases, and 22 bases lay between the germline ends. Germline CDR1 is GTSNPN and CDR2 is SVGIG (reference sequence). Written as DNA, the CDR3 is TGTGCCTGGAGTGTAGGGTCGGGACTTAAAGCTTGCGAGCAGTTCTTC. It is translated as CAWSVGSGLKACEQFF.

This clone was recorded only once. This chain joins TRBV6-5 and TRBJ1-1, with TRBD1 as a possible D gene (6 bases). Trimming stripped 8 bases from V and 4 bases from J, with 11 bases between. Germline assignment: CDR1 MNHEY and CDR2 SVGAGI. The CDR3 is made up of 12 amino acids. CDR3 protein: CASSPGVTEAFF. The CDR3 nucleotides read TGTGCCAGCTCCCCAGGGGTCACTGAAGCTTTCTTT.

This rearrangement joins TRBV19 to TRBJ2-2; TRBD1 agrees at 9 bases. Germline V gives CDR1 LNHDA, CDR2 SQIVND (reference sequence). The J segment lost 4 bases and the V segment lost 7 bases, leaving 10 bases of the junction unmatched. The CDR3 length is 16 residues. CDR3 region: CASTWTGDWSTGELFF. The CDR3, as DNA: TGTGCCAGTACCTGGACAGGGGATTGGTCCACCGGGGAGCTGTTTTTT.

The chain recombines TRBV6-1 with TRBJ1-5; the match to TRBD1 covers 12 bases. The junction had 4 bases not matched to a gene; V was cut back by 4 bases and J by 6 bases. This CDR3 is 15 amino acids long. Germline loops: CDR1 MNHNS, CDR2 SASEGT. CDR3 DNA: TGTGCCAGCAGTGGGGGACAGGGGGCGAGTCAGCCCCAGCATTTT. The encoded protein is CASSGGQGASQPQHF.

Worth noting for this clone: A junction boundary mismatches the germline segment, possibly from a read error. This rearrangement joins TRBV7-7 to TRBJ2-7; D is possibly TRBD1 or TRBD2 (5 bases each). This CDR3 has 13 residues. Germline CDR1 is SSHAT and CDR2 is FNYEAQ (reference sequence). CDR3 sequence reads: CASSLGDGHEQYF. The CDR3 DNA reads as TGTGCTAGCAGCTTGGGGGACGGCCACGAGCAGTACTTC.

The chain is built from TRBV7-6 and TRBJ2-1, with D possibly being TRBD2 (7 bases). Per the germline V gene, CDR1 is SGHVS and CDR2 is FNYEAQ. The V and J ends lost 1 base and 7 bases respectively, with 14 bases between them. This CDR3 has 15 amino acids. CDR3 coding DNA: TGTGCCAGCAGCTTAGGGGGGGGGCCGAGGAATGAGCAGTTCTTC. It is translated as CASSLGGGPRNEQFF. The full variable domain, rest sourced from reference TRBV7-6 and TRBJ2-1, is GAGVSQSPRYKVTKRGQDVALRCDPISGHVSLYWYRQALGQGPEFLTYFNYEAQQDKSGLPNDRFSAERPEGSISTLTIQRTEQRDSAMYRCASSLGGGPRNEQFFGPGTRLTVL.

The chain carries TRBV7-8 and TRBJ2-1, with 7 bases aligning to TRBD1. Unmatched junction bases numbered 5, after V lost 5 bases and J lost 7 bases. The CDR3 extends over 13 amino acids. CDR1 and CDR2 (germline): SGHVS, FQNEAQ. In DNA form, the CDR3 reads TGTGCCAGCAGCCTGGGACAGCGGAATGAGCAGTTCTTC. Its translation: CASSLGQRNEQFF. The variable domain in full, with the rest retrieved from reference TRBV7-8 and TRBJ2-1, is GAGVSQSPRYKVAKRGQDVALRCDPISGHVSLFWYQQALGQGPEFLTYFQNEAQLDKSGLPSDRFFAERPEGSVSTLKIQRTQQEDSAVYLCASSLGQRNEQFFGPGTRLTVL.

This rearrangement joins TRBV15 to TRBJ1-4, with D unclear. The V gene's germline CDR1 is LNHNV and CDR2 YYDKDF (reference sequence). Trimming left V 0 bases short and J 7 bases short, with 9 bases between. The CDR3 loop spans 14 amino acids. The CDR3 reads CATSRDRQFEKLFF. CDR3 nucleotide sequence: TGTGCCACCAGCAGAGATCGACAATTTGAAAAACTGTTTTTT.